This T cell receptor (beta chain) stems from a study of blood T cell repertoires in COVID-19. The overall study: Acute and convalescent COVID-19 specimens originated in the United States, Italy and Spain. The cDNA or gDNA used as material had been derived from T cells, B-cell-depleted T cells, or PBMCs.

The CDR3 spans 15 residues. Trimming took 2 bases from V and 5 from J, leaving 15 bases between them. CDR1 MNHEY and CDR2 SVGAGI come from the germline V gene. Produced via immunoSEQ multiplex PCR; TCRdb's table is partial and in-frame only. The table lists about 42,000 clones, roughly 81% of them singletons. This receptor was taken from a woman in her 70s in a cohort sampled during active COVID-19. This chain connects TRBV6-5 to TRBJ2-5, with D perhaps matching TRBD2 (6 bases). Sequenced input: peripheral blood. The CDR3, as DNA: TGTGCCAGCAGTTACCCCGGGACCGCGGGGGAGACCCAGTACTTC. It yields the protein CASSYPGTAGETQYF.